This TCR beta chain originates from a study of PD-1 blockade in classical Hodgkin lymphoma. This clone was detected a few times. What it binds is not known. Time point reported: cycle 4 day 1 (C4D1), after less than 7 weeks of nivolumab. Every one of the patients relapsed after autologous stem cell transplantation (brentuximab vedotin exposure was variable). General study findings and limits: Exclusion removed patients who began nivolumab under 1 year after ASCT. Healthy donors reportedly exceeded newly diagnosed patients in baseline TCR diversity. Whoever responded completely had baseline diversity much like that seen in newly diagnosed patients.

Sequencing used immunoSEQ multiplex PCR; TCRdb keeps in-frame clones, though not all of them. The sample yields about 44,000 clones, roughly 65% seen once. The sequence was obtained from a human donor with classical Hodgkin lymphoma. Sequencing was performed on peripheral blood mononuclear cells (PBMCs), taken before the fourth cycle of nivolumab.

The CDR3 DNA sequence: TGTGCCAGCAGCTTAAGGGGGGACAGGTTAACCCTATACAATGAGCAGTTCTTC. Protein: CASSLRGDRLTLYNEQFF. This sequence joins TRBV7-9 and TRBJ2-1; 8 bases are a match to TRBD1. Trimming at V came to 2 bases and at J to 4 bases, leaving 13 bases not matched to a gene. CDR3 length: 18 amino acids. Germline-derived CDR1 and CDR2 are SEHNR and FQNEAQ (reference sequence).